The 27 T cell receptor beta chains below were found in one sample sequenced in a study of cytomegalovirus exposure and HLA in healthy donors. The PCR was carried out with 60 Vbeta primers and 13 Jbeta primers. This table comes from immunoSEQ multiplex PCR, and its TCRdb copy is limited to in-frame clones, with some not included. The sample has some 110,000 clones; more than 60% are singletons. Sequencing was carried out using PBMCs. These receptor sequences come from a middle-aged woman in good health and CMV-seropositive.

The rearrangement joins TRBV5-5 to TRBJ2-1; tentatively, D is TRBD2 (5 bases). The CDR3 length is 13 residues. V was cut by 0 bases and J by 5 bases, with 6 bases left in between. The germline V gene has CDR1 SGHKS and CDR2 YYEKEE (reference sequence). The DNA for the CDR3 is TGTGCCAGCAGCTTGGCGGGAAACAATGAGCAGTTCTTC. Translating it yields CASSLAGNNEQFF. Combining the CDR3 with reference TRBV5-5 and TRBJ2-1 gives the whole variable domain DAGVTQSPTHLIKTRGQQVTLRCSPISGHKSVSWYQQVLGQGPQFIFQYYEKEERGRGNFPDRFSARQFPNYSSELNVNALLLGDSALYLCASSLAGNNEQFFGPGTRLTVL.

J is TRBJ2-7 and V is TRBV5-5; the D gene is possibly TRBD2 (7 bases). CDR1 SGHKS and CDR2 YYEKEE come from the germline V gene (reference sequence). CDR3 length equals 14 residues. The V end was cut by 1 base, the J end by 5 bases, with 13 bases between. CDR3 sequence reads: CASSLRRGPHEQYF. For the CDR3, the DNA is TGTGCCAGCAGCTTGCGGCGGGGGCCCCACGAGCAGTACTTC.

V and J are TRBV30 and TRBJ1-1, with D possibly matching TRBD1 (5 bases). The CDR3 has 13 amino acids. Germline CDR1 GTSNPN, CDR2 SVGIG (reference sequence). V was trimmed by 4 bases and J by 2 bases, leaving 11 bases between them. The CDR3: CAWTGHLNTEAFF. The CDR3, as DNA: TGTGCCTGGACCGGACACCTCAACACTGAAGCTTTCTTT.

The chain links TRBV11-2 to TRBJ2-1; 13 nucleotides match TRBD2. Germline V lookup: CDR1 SGHAT, CDR2 FQNNGV. The V segment lost 4 bases and the J segment 4 bases; nucleotides outside the gene matches: 4. CDR3 size: 16 residues. The CDR3 loop reads CASSSGTSGEYNEQFF. CDR3 DNA sequence: TGTGCCAGCAGCTCCGGGACTAGCGGGGAATACAATGAGCAGTTCTTC.

The CDR3 reads CASSDSGRNYGYTF. The CDR3 nucleotides are TGTGCCAGCAGTGACTCGGGCAGGAACTATGGCTACACCTTC. The V call is TRBV6-4, the J call TRBJ1-2; no clear D gene. CDR3 length equals 14 residues. Trimming pared 0 bases from V and 2 bases from J, leaving 7 bases between. CDR1 is MRHNA and CDR2 is SNTAGT in the germline V gene.

The V and J genes are TRBV7-4 and TRBJ1-5; 8 bases agree with TRBD1. CDR1 is SGHVT, CDR2 SQSDAQ, per germline. V dropped 5 bases and J dropped 3; count of bases not matched to a gene: 6. The CDR3 extends over 15 amino acids. CDR3 coding DNA: TGTGCCAGCAGCCTACAGGGGGTTAACAATCAGCCCCAGCATTTT. It encodes CASSLQGVNNQPQHF.

This clone occurred a few times. This chain uses TRBV15 with TRBJ2-7; possible D gene TRBD2, 6 bases. CDR1 and CDR2 (germline): LNHNV, YYDKDF (reference sequence). The CDR3 covers 15 residues. The V end lost 0 bases, the J end lost 0 bases, and 9 bases lay between the germline ends. CDR3 nucleotides: TGTGCCACCAGCAGAGAGGCGGGATCCTCCTACGAGCAGTACTTC. Translated, it gives CATSREAGSSYEQYF. Full variable domain (outside the CDR3, taken from reference TRBV15 and TRBJ2-7): DAMVIQNPRYQVTQFGKPVTLSCSQTLNHNVMYWYQQKSSQAPKLLFHYYDKDFNNEADTPDNFQSRRPNTSFCFLDIRSPGLGDTAMYLCATSREAGSSYEQYFGPGTRLTVT.

This clone was counted between two and nine times. The chain carries TRBV19 and TRBJ2-1, with D perhaps TRBD1 (5 bases). CDR3 length: 15 residues. V was trimmed by 6 bases and J by 4 bases, leaving 16 bases between them. CDR1 is LNHDA and CDR2 is SQIVND in the germline V gene (reference sequence). CDR3: CASSTDSTPYNEQFF. The CDR3 bases are TGTGCCAGTAGCACCGACAGTACGCCATACAATGAGCAGTTCTTC.

This clone showed up just a few times. V and J are TRBV19 and TRBJ2-1, with TRBD2 identical over 12 bases. Looked up from germline, CDR1 is LNHDA and CDR2 is SQIVND (reference sequence). The length of the CDR3 is 15 residues. Trimming at V came to 6 bases and at J to 8 bases, leaving 8 bases not matched to a gene. CDR3 loop: CASRSGLAGGDEQFF. Here the CDR3 DNA reads TGTGCCAGTAGATCAGGGCTAGCGGGAGGGGATGAGCAGTTCTTC. The whole variable domain, remainder taken from reference TRBV19 and TRBJ2-1, is DGGITQSPKYLFRKEGQNVTLSCEQNLNHDAMYWYRQDPGQGLRLIYYSQIVNDFQKGDIAEGYSVSREKKESFPLTVTSAQKNPTAFYLCASRSGLAGGDEQFFGPGTRLTVL.

This sequence joins TRBV27 and TRBJ1-4; D is perhaps TRBD1 (5 bases). Trimming stripped 2 bases from V and 8 bases from J, with 15 bases between. Per germline, CDR1 MNHEY and CDR2 SMNVEV (reference sequence). This CDR3 spans 15 amino acids. As DNA, the CDR3 is TGTGCCAGCAGTTTACAGGGTTCAGGGTGGGAAAAACTGTTTTTT. Its protein product is CASSLQGSGWEKLFF. The whole variable domain, filled in from reference TRBV27 and TRBJ1-4, reads EAQVTQNPRYLITVTGKKLTVTCSQNMNHEYMSWYRQDPGLGLRQIYYSMNVEVTDKGDVPEGYKVSRKEKRNFPLILESPSPNQTSLYFCASSLQGSGWEKLFFGSGTQLSVL.

The chain recombines TRBV19 with TRBJ1-5, with D possibly being TRBD1 (6 bases). V lost 9 bases and J 9 bases, leaving 21 bases between the germline ends. The CDR3 sequence is 14 residues long. Germline CDR1 reads LNHDA; CDR2 reads SQIVND (reference sequence). CDR3 amino acids: CASTGTGKAWPQHF. DNA for the CDR3: TGTGCCAGCACAGGCACAGGGAAGGCGTGGCCCCAGCATTTT.

The rearrangement links TRBV5-4 to TRBJ2-7, with 11 bases that match TRBD2. The CDR3 has 17 amino acids. The germline CDR1 and CDR2 sequences are SGHNT and YYREEE (reference sequence). The trim removed 0 bases at V and 5 bases at J, leaving 10 bases unmatched. CDR3 sequence (DNA): TGTGCCAGCAGCTTGGGGACTAGCGGGCCCGTGCGGGACGAGCAGTACTTC. This sequence encodes CASSLGTSGPVRDEQYF. Full variable domain (rest looked up from reference TRBV5-4 and TRBJ2-7): ETGVTQSPTHLIKTRGQQVTLRCSSQSGHNTVSWYQQALGQGPQFIFQYYREEENGRGNFPPRFSGLQFPNYSSELNVNALELDDSALYLCASSLGTSGPVRDEQYFGPGTRLTVT.

This clone was observed a few times. The V call is TRBV5-1, the J call TRBJ2-5; the match to TRBD1 covers 7 bases. The CDR3 totals 15 residues. The V gene's germline CDR1 is SGHRS and CDR2 YFSETQ. Losses at the gene ends were 0 bases for V and 0 bases for J; bases not matched to a gene: 2. The CDR3 DNA sequence: TGCGCCAGCAGCTTGGAGGGACAGTACCAAGAGACCCAGTACTTC. It is translated as CASSLEGQYQETQYF.

CDR3 coding DNA: TGTGCCAGCAGTCTGACAGGGGGCACTGAAGCTTTCTTT. This encodes CASSLTGGTEAFF. The chain uses TRBV25-1 and TRBJ1-1; 9 bases match TRBD1. This CDR3 spans 13 amino acids. CDR1 and CDR2 from the germline V gene are MGHDK and SYGVNS. Trimming cost V 5 bases and J 4 bases; bases outside gene matches: 2. Variable domain in full (rest from reference TRBV25-1 and TRBJ1-1): EADIYQTPRYLVIGTGKKITLECSQTMGHDKMYWYQQDPGMELHLIHYSYGVNSTEKGDLSSESTVSRIRTEHFPLTLESARPSHTSQYLCASSLTGGTEAFFGQGTRLTVV.

The gene calls are TRBV29-1 and TRBJ1-4; D remains ambiguous. This CDR3 has 14 amino acids. Deletions cut 4 bases from V and 0 bases from J, with 9 bases between. CDR1 is SQVTM and CDR2 is ANQGSEA in the germline V gene. CDR3 nucleotides: TGCAGCGTTGTATGGGGAGCAACTAATGAAAAACTGTTTTTT. It is translated as CSVVWGATNEKLFF.

The V gene is TRBV29-1, the J gene TRBJ2-5; D gene uncertain. This CDR3 is 12 amino acids long. Per germline, CDR1 SQVTM and CDR2 ANQGSEA. V gave up 2 bases and J gave up 2 bases, with 6 bases separating them. CDR3 residues: CSVEKRQETQYF. The CDR3 bases are TGCAGCGTTGAAAAGCGACAAGAGACCCAGTACTTC.

This clone came up a few times. The gene calls are TRBV4-2 and TRBJ1-4, with D possibly TRBD1 on 5 matching bases. There are 18 residues in the CDR3. The germline V gene encodes CDR1 LGHNA and CDR2 YNFKEQ. With 4 bases removed from V and 2 bases from J, the gap between germline ends came to 20 bases. The CDR3 DNA reads as TGTGCCAGCAGCCGGACGTCGGGTGTCGGGGGGACTAATGAAAAACTGTTTTTT. The encoded protein is CASSRTSGVGGTNEKLFF.

This chain joins TRBV5-1 and TRBJ1-2; D might be TRBD1 (6 bases). Trimming removed 1 base at V and 7 bases at J, with 20 bases between. Germline V gene sequence: CDR1 SGHRS, CDR2 YFSETQ. There are 16 residues in the CDR3. CDR3 protein: CASSLLARGDPTGYTF. The CDR3 DNA follows: TGCGCCAGCAGCTTGTTAGCCAGGGGCGATCCGACTGGCTACACCTTC.

V usage is TRBV5-1 and J usage is TRBJ2-3; 13 nucleotides match TRBD2. There are 16 residues in the CDR3. Trimming cost V 6 bases and J 3 bases; bases outside gene matches: 7. CDR1 is SGHRS, CDR2 YFSETQ, per germline. The CDR3 DNA is TGCGCCAGCACCCGGACTAGCGGGAGTTGGACAGATACGCAGTATTTT. Its protein product is CASTRTSGSWTDTQYF.

CDR3 sequence reads: CASSFSGGSTGELFF. CDR3 nucleotide sequence: TGTGCCAGCAGTTTTTCAGGGGGCAGCACCGGGGAGCTGTTTTTT. This chain links TRBV6-6 with TRBJ2-2; 8 bases fit TRBD1. The CDR3 extends over 15 amino acids. The trim removed 4 bases at V and 4 bases at J, leaving 5 bases unmatched. Germline V gene data show CDR1 as MNHNY and CDR2 as SVGAGI (reference sequence).

The count of this clone is one. Additional DNA sequences in this sample encode the identical CDR3. V and J are TRBV5-1 and TRBJ1-1, with D hard to call. The germline V gene encodes CDR1 SGHRS and CDR2 YFSETQ. The CDR3 is 14 residues long. Trimming left V 2 bases short and J 5 bases short, with 13 bases between. CDR3 sequence reads: CASSLGRSGTEAFF. The CDR3 DNA sequence: TGCGCCAGCAGCTTAGGCAGGTCGGGGACTGAAGCTTTCTTT.

The rearrangement links TRBV30 to TRBJ1-1; 8 bases match TRBD1. The CDR3 sequence is 12 residues long. Looked up from germline, CDR1 is GTSNPN and CDR2 is SVGIG (reference sequence). The junction had 3 bases not matched to a gene; V was cut back by 3 bases and J by 6 bases. CDR3 sequence (DNA): TGTGCCTGGAGCGACAGGGGAGCTGAAGCTTTCTTT. Translation: CAWSDRGAEAFF.

This chain joins TRBV7-6 and TRBJ1-1, with D possibly matching TRBD1 (5 bases). V dropped 0 bases and J dropped 0 bases, with 8 bases sitting between them. CDR3 length: 15 amino acids. Germline V gene sequence: CDR1 SGHVS, CDR2 FNYEAQ. As DNA, the CDR3 is TGTGCCAGCAGCTTAGCTACAGGCATGAACACTGAAGCTTTCTTT. It codes for CASSLATGMNTEAFF.

Only a few counts were recorded for this clone. The rearrangement links TRBV5-8 to TRBJ2-2; D might be TRBD1 (6 bases). V was clipped by 5 bases and J by 3 bases, with 14 bases between them. Germline V lookup: CDR1 SGHTS, CDR2 YDEGEE. This CDR3 spans 15 amino acids. CDR3 sequence: CASSHRDTYTGELFF. The CDR3 bases are TGTGCCAGCAGTCATCGGGACACATACACCGGGGAGCTGTTTTTT.

This chain joins TRBV4-1 and TRBJ2-5, with TRBD1 matching over 10 bases. Germline lookup yields CDR1 MGHRA and CDR2 YSYEKL. V lost 2 bases and J lost 1; bases outside the gene matches: 7. This CDR3 comprises 17 residues. CDR3 sequence (DNA): TGCGCCAGCAGCCAATCAGGGACAGGGGCTCTCCAAGAGACCCAGTACTTC. Its translation: CASSQSGTGALQETQYF.

The chain couples TRBV6-1 to TRBJ1-1; 7 nucleotides agree with TRBD1. From germline, CDR1 is MNHNS and CDR2 SASEGT. The CDR3 loop spans 14 amino acids. After removal of 2 bases from V and 6 bases from J, the junction contained 6 bases not matched to a gene. CDR3 coding DNA: TGTGCCAGCAGTGAATTAGACAGGGTGTCTGAAGCTTTCTTT. It codes for CASSELDRVSEAFF.

The CDR3 spells CASSFDRGSTEAFF. The CDR3 DNA reads TGTGCCAGCAGCTTCGACAGGGGGAGCACTGAAGCTTTCTTT. This rearrangement joins TRBV11-2 to TRBJ1-1, with 9 bases matching TRBD1. J gave up 4 bases and V 3 bases, and 3 bases lay outside the gene matches. Germline-derived CDR1 and CDR2 are SGHAT and FQNNGV. The CDR3 has 14 amino acids.